These T cell receptor beta chains were read from a single sample in a study of blood T cell repertoires in COVID-19. Libraries were prepared by immunoSEQ multiplex PCR; TCRdb keeps only in-frame clonotypes and omits some of them. This table has 250,000 to 350,000 clones, around nine tenths appearing once. Sequencing was performed on PBMCs or T cells enriched from blood (not recorded which). The receptors were sampled from a middle-aged woman who had recovered from COVID-19. Both conserved end residues are part of each CDR3. Each record gives: J gene, clone size, D gene, V gene, CDR3 DNA, CDR3 protein. The D gene is left open where the match is weak. Expanded clones are given a class, and other clones once, few, many or no size at all.

j_call: TRBJ2-7; clone_size: .; d_call: TRBD1; v_call: TRBV7-2; cdr3_nt: TGTGCCAGCAGCTTGAGACAGGGCGACGAGCAGTACTTC; cdr3_aa: CASSLRQGDEQYF
j_call: TRBJ2-7; clone_size: .; d_call: TRBD1; v_call: TRBV15; cdr3_nt: TGTGCCACCAGCGAGGGACAGGGCTCCTACGAGCAGTACTTC; cdr3_aa: CATSEGQGSYEQYF
j_call: TRBJ1-1; clone_size: .; d_call: .; v_call: TRBV12-3/TRBV12-4; cdr3_nt: TGTGTCAGCAGTTACGGGAACACTGAAGCTTTCTTT; cdr3_aa: CVSSYGNTEAFF
j_call: TRBJ2-1; clone_size: .; d_call: .; v_call: TRBV6-5; cdr3_nt: TGTGCCAGCAGTTACTCGAGGCTAGCTGGCAATGAGCAGTTCTTC; cdr3_aa: CASSYSRLAGNEQFF
j_call: TRBJ2-4; clone_size: .; d_call: TRBD2; v_call: TRBV4-1; cdr3_nt: TGCGCCAGCAGCCAAGCGATCAGATTCACTAGCGGACTTGTCAAAAACATTCAGTACTTC; cdr3_aa: CASSQAIRFTSGLVKNIQYF
j_call: TRBJ1-2; clone_size: .; d_call: .; v_call: TRBV28; cdr3_nt: TGTGCCAGCAGTCCGGGGGATCTGGGAGGCTACACCTTC; cdr3_aa: CASSPGDLGGYTF
j_call: TRBJ1-2; clone_size: .; d_call: .; v_call: TRBV10-2; cdr3_nt: TGCGCCAGCAGTGAAGGAACCTACAGGCTCTATGGCTACACCTTC; cdr3_aa: CASSEGTYRLYGYTF
j_call: TRBJ2-3; clone_size: .; d_call: TRBD1; v_call: TRBV4-3; cdr3_nt: TGCGCCAGCAGCCAAGAGACCGGACAGGGGTGGGATACGCAGTATTTT; cdr3_aa: CASSQETGQGWDTQYF
j_call: TRBJ2-7; clone_size: .; d_call: .; v_call: TRBV18; cdr3_nt: TGTGCCAGCTCTACCGGGATTCCTTACGAGCAGTACTTC; cdr3_aa: CASSTGIPYEQYF
j_call: TRBJ2-7; clone_size: .; d_call: .; v_call: TRBV2; cdr3_nt: TGTGCCACCCAGTCCAGGGGCTACGAGCAGTACTTC; cdr3_aa: CATQSRGYEQYF
j_call: TRBJ2-1; clone_size: .; d_call: .; v_call: TRBV6-4; cdr3_nt: TGTGCCAGCAGTGTAGAACTAAGGGGCGGTGAGCAGTTCTTC; cdr3_aa: CASSVELRGGEQFF
j_call: TRBJ1-6; clone_size: .; d_call: .; v_call: TRBV2; cdr3_nt: TGTGCCAGCAGTGAAAGCGCGGCCGGGAGCTCCTATAATTCACCCCTCCACTTT; cdr3_aa: CASSESAAGSSYNSPLHF
j_call: TRBJ1-3; clone_size: .; d_call: TRBD1; v_call: TRBV5-1; cdr3_nt: TGCGCCAGCAGCTTGGCAGGACAGGGCTCTGGAAACACCATATATTTT; cdr3_aa: CASSLAGQGSGNTIYF
j_call: TRBJ2-3; clone_size: .; d_call: .; v_call: TRBV27; cdr3_nt: TGTGCCAGCAGTTATGCGGGTCCAAGCACAGATACGCAGTATTTT; cdr3_aa: CASSYAGPSTDTQYF
j_call: TRBJ1-5; clone_size: .; d_call: .; v_call: TRBV7-9; cdr3_nt: TGTGCCAGCAGCCCTGACCGGGGGGGGAGTCAGCCCCAGCATTTT; cdr3_aa: CASSPDRGGSQPQHF
j_call: TRBJ1-4; clone_size: .; d_call: .; v_call: TRBV19; cdr3_nt: TGTGCCAGTAGAAGAGTTGCAACTAATGAAAAACTGTTTTTT; cdr3_aa: CASRRVATNEKLFF
j_call: TRBJ2-5; clone_size: .; d_call: TRBD2; v_call: TRBV7-2; cdr3_nt: TGTGCCAGCAGCTTAGGGCTAGCGGGAGGGCAAGAGACCCAGTACTTC; cdr3_aa: CASSLGLAGGQETQYF
j_call: TRBJ1-1; clone_size: once; d_call: .; v_call: TRBV5-1; cdr3_nt: TGCGCCAGCAGCACTGACAACGGGGGAGCCACTGAAGCTTTCTTT; cdr3_aa: CASSTDNGGATEAFF
j_call: TRBJ2-3; clone_size: .; d_call: .; v_call: TRBV2; cdr3_nt: TGTGCCAGCAGGAGTGGGGCGGGAAGCACAGATACGCAGTATTTT; cdr3_aa: CASRSGAGSTDTQYF
j_call: TRBJ1-5; clone_size: .; d_call: .; v_call: TRBV18; cdr3_nt: TGTGCCAGCTCGCCAGATCAGGGAGGGTATAGCAATCAGCCCCAGCATTTT; cdr3_aa: CASSPDQGGYSNQPQHF
j_call: TRBJ2-5; clone_size: .; d_call: TRBD1; v_call: TRBV7-2; cdr3_nt: TGTGCCAGCACCGATGACAGGGGAGAGACCCAGTACTTC; cdr3_aa: CASTDDRGETQYF
j_call: TRBJ2-5; clone_size: .; d_call: TRBD2; v_call: TRBV7-9; cdr3_nt: TGTGCCAGCAGCTTAGCTAGGGGTAGCGGGGTACAAGAGACCCAGTACTTC; cdr3_aa: CASSLARGSGVQETQYF
j_call: TRBJ2-5; clone_size: .; d_call: TRBD2; v_call: TRBV7-8; cdr3_nt: TGTGCCAGCAGCAACCCAAGGCTAGCGGATAAGCAAGAGACCCAGTACTTC; cdr3_aa: CASSNPRLADKQETQYF
j_call: TRBJ2-3; clone_size: .; d_call: .; v_call: TRBV19; cdr3_nt: TGTGCCAGTAGTATAAGGGAGCCCTCGGATACGCAGTATTTT; cdr3_aa: CASSIREPSDTQYF
j_call: TRBJ2-2; clone_size: .; d_call: .; v_call: TRBV5-1; cdr3_nt: TGCGCCAGCAGCTTGGGGGGCGCGGACACCGGGGAGCTGTTTTTT; cdr3_aa: CASSLGGADTGELFF
j_call: TRBJ1-3; clone_size: .; d_call: .; v_call: TRBV30; cdr3_nt: TGTGCCTGGAGTGTAGCCGCTGGAAACACCATATATTTT; cdr3_aa: CAWSVAAGNTIYF
j_call: TRBJ2-2; clone_size: .; d_call: .; v_call: TRBV27; cdr3_nt: TGTGCCAGCAGTTTATCGGGGCGGAACGCCGGGGAGCTGTTTTTT; cdr3_aa: CASSLSGRNAGELFF
j_call: TRBJ2-7; clone_size: few; d_call: TRBD2; v_call: TRBV10-1; cdr3_nt: TGCGCCAGTTCGTCTAGCGGGTCCTACGAGCAGTACTTC; cdr3_aa: CASSSSGSYEQYF
j_call: TRBJ1-5; clone_size: .; d_call: TRBD1; v_call: TRBV2; cdr3_nt: TGTGCCAGCACGGACAGGCCTAATCAGCCCCAGCATTTT; cdr3_aa: CASTDRPNQPQHF
j_call: TRBJ1-1; clone_size: .; d_call: .; v_call: TRBV7-2; cdr3_nt: TGTGCCAGCAGCCTATGGACAGCCATGAACACTGAAGCTTTCTTT; cdr3_aa: CASSLWTAMNTEAFF
j_call: TRBJ2-2; clone_size: .; d_call: TRBD1; v_call: TRBV14; cdr3_nt: TGTGCCAGCAGCCAGTGGACAGGGGTGGCCACCGGGGAGCTGTTTTTT; cdr3_aa: CASSQWTGVATGELFF
j_call: TRBJ2-7; clone_size: few; d_call: TRBD1; v_call: TRBV12-3/TRBV12-4; cdr3_nt: TGTGCCAGGTCCCGGACAGGAACCTACGAGCAGTACTTC; cdr3_aa: CARSRTGTYEQYF
j_call: TRBJ1-1; clone_size: .; d_call: .; v_call: TRBV7-2; cdr3_nt: TGTGCCAGCAGCTTATACGGGAACACTGAAGCTTTCTTT; cdr3_aa: CASSLYGNTEAFF
j_call: TRBJ1-4; clone_size: .; d_call: TRBD1; v_call: TRBV2; cdr3_nt: TGTGCCAGCAGTGAATTCGCGGGACAGAATGAAAAACTGTTTTTT; cdr3_aa: CASSEFAGQNEKLFF
j_call: TRBJ2-2; clone_size: .; d_call: TRBD2; v_call: TRBV11-3; cdr3_nt: TGTGCCAGCAGCTCCTTAGCGGGAGACGGCACCGGGGAGCTGTTTTTT; cdr3_aa: CASSSLAGDGTGELFF